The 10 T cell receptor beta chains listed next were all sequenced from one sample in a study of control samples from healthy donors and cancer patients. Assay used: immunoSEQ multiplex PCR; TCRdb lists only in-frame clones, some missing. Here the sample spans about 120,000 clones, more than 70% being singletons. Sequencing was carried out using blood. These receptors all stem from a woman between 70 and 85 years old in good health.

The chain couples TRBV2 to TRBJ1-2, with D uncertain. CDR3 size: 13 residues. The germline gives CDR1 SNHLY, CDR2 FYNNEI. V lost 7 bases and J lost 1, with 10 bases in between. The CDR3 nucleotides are TGTGCCAGCAACAGCGGGCGTAACTATGGCTACACCTTC. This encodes CASNSGRNYGYTF.

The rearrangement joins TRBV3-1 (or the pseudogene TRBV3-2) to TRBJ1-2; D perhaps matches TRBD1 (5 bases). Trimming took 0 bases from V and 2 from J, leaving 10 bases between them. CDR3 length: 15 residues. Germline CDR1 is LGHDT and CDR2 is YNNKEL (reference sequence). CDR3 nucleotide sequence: TGTGCCAGCAGCCAAGAGGTTGACAGAAACTATGGCTACACCTTC. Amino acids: CASSQEVDRNYGYTF.

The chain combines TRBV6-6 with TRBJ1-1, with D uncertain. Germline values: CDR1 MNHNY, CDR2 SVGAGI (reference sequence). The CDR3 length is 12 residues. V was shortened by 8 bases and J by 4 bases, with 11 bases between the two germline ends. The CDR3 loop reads CASHIIGTEAFF. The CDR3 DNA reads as TGTGCCAGCCATATCATCGGCACTGAAGCTTTCTTT.

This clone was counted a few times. CDR3 DNA: TGTGCCACCAGTGATTGGGGAGACAATCAGCCCCAGCATTTT. Translated, it gives CATSDWGDNQPQHF. The J gene is TRBJ1-5, the V gene TRBV24-1, with D uncertain. The CDR3 is 14 amino acids. CDR1 is KGHDR and CDR2 is SFDVKD in the germline V gene. Trimming left V 2 bases short and J 3 bases short, with 7 bases between.

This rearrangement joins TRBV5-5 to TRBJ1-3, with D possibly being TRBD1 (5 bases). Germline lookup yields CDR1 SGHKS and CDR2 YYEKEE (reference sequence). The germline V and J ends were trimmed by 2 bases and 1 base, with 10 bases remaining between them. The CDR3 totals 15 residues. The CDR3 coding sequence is TGTGCCAGCAGCTTCGGGGGGTTGTCTGGAAACACCATATATTTT. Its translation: CASSFGGLSGNTIYF.

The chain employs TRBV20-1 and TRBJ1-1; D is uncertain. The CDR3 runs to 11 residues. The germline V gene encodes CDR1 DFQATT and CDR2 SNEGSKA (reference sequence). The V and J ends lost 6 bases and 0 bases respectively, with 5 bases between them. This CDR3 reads CSAPLNTEAFF. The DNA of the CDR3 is TGCAGTGCCCCCCTGAACACTGAAGCTTTCTTT.

DNA of the CDR3: TGTGCCAGCAGCCAAGAACCTGGGATGGAGGCAGATACGCAGTATTTT. It translates to CASSQEPGMEADTQYF. The V gene is TRBV4-2, the J gene TRBJ2-3; TRBD2 might be the D (5 bases). Trimming took 0 bases from V and 4 from J, leaving 14 bases between them. The CDR3 is 16 amino acids. From germline, CDR1 is LGHNA and CDR2 YNFKEQ.

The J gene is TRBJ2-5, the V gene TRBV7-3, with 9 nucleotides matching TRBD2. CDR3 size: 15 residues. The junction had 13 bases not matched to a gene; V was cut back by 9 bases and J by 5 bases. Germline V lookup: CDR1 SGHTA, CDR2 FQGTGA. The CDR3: CASPFLAGTGETQYF. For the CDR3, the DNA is TGTGCCAGTCCGTTCCTAGCGGGGACCGGGGAGACCCAGTACTTC.

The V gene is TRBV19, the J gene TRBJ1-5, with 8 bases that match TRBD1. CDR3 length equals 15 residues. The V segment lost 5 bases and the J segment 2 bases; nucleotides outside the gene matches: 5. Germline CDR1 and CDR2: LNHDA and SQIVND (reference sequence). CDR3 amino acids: CASSADRGGNQPQHF. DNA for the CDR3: TGTGCCAGTAGTGCCGACAGGGGTGGCAATCAGCCCCAGCATTTT.

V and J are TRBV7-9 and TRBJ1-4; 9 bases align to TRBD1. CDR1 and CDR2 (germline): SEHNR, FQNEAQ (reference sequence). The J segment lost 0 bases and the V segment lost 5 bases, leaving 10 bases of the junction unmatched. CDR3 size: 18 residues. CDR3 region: CASSGRDRVFATNEKLFF. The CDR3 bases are TGTGCCAGCAGCGGCCGGGACAGGGTTTTTGCAACTAATGAAAAACTGTTTTTT. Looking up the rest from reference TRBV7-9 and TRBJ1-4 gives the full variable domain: DTGVSQNPRHKITKRGQNVTFRCDPISEHNRLYWYRQTLGQGPEFLTYFQNEAQLEKSRLLSDRFSAERPKGSFSTLEIQRTEQGDSAMYLCASSGRDRVFATNEKLFFGSGTQLSVL.